Each of the 26 T cell receptor beta chains below was sequenced from the same sample in a study of lymphopenia after photon versus proton radiotherapy. The repertoire was sequenced with immunoSEQ multiplex PCR; TCRdb's copy has only in-frame clones and lacks some. The sample shows about 40,000 clones, 86% of them seen only once. The sample here was peripheral blood, taken from a patient treated with proton-based radiotherapy. The receptors shown here come from a woman in her 70s with pancreatic cancer. Some clones in this sample may be carry-over from other donors' samples.

This chain links TRBV10-2 with TRBJ1-5; D gene ambiguous. Trimming took off 2 bases at V and 1 base at J, with 9 bases between the two ends. This CDR3 has 15 residues. Germline V gene sequence: CDR1 WSHSY, CDR2 SAAADI. The CDR3 spells CASSERLGSNQPQHF. The CDR3 DNA reads as TGCGCCAGCAGTGAGAGGCTGGGGAGCAATCAGCCCCAGCATTTT.

This clone turned up a few times. Other DNA sequences in this sample translate to the same CDR3. V is TRBV5-1 and J is TRBJ2-2, with TRBD1 matching over 7 bases. Germline assignment: CDR1 SGHRS and CDR2 YFSETQ. The ends lost 1 base at V and 5 bases at J; junction bases unmatched: 2. The CDR3 totals 14 residues. In DNA, the CDR3 is TGCGCCAGCAGCTTGTCAGGGGGAACCGGGGAGCTGTTTTTT. This translates into CASSLSGGTGELFF.

The chain is built from TRBV19 and TRBJ1-2; D is perhaps TRBD1 (5 bases). This CDR3 is built from 12 residues. Germline values: CDR1 LNHDA, CDR2 SQIVND (reference sequence). Trimming stripped 7 bases from V and 7 bases from J, with 13 bases between. This chain's CDR3 is CASTPLGGGYTF. The CDR3 DNA follows: TGTGCCAGTACCCCGTTGGGGGGTGGCTACACCTTC.

The chain recombines TRBV15 with TRBJ2-7; D perhaps matches TRBD2 (5 bases). Germline V gene sequence: CDR1 LNHNV, CDR2 YYDKDF (reference sequence). V shed 8 bases and J shed 4 bases, with 21 bases lying between them. The CDR3 runs 15 residues. For the CDR3, the DNA is TGTGCCACCCAGGAAGGTGATAGCAGCGGATACGAGCAGTACTTC. Translated: CATQEGDSSGYEQYF.

This clone was found once. V gene TRBV19 combines with J gene TRBJ2-3; D tentatively fits TRBD1 or TRBD2 (6 bases each). The germline V and J ends were trimmed by 8 bases and 2 bases, with 17 bases remaining between them. This CDR3 region has 15 residues. The germline V gene encodes CDR1 LNHDA and CDR2 SQIVND (reference sequence). For the CDR3, the DNA is TGTGCCAGTGGGGGGCGCAGACTAATCACAGATACGCAGTATTTT. Translation: CASGGRRLITDTQYF.

The chain uses TRBV30 and TRBJ1-6, with D hard to call. The CDR3 runs to 16 residues. V was cut by 1 base and J by 0 bases, with 10 bases left in between. Germline CDR1 and CDR2: GTSNPN and SVGIG (reference sequence). CDR3 protein: CAWSAGASSYNSPLHF. The CDR3, as DNA: TGTGCCTGGAGTGCCGGCGCGAGCTCCTATAATTCACCCCTCCACTTT.

The chain is built from TRBV19 and TRBJ2-1; D remains ambiguous. Germline values: CDR1 LNHDA, CDR2 SQIVND (reference sequence). CDR3 length: 11 residues. V lost 4 bases and J 9 bases, leaving 7 bases between the germline ends. The CDR3 region is CASSKKVEQFF. CDR3 bases: TGTGCCAGTAGTAAGAAAGTTGAGCAGTTCTTC.

The chain uses TRBV18 and TRBJ2-7; D is unclear. Germline V gives CDR1 KGHSH, CDR2 LQKENI. The CDR3 runs 14 residues. The ends were cut back, 1 base at V and 2 bases at J, with 9 bases in the middle. CDR3 nucleotides: TGTGCCAGCTCACCACTGGAAGGTCCCTACGAGCAGTACTTC. Its translation: CASSPLEGPYEQYF.

The chain is built from TRBV4-2 and TRBJ1-2; D might be TRBD1 (6 bases). The CDR3 is made up of 16 amino acids. V was pared by 1 base and J by 4 bases, with 16 bases between. The V gene's germline CDR1 is LGHNA and CDR2 YNFKEQ. The chain's CDR3 is CASSQGSPGGGYGYTF. Here the CDR3 DNA reads TGTGCCAGCAGCCAAGGAAGTCCCGGAGGGGGCTATGGCTACACCTTC.

This rearrangement joins TRBV2 to TRBJ2-2; D may be TRBD2 (6 bases). V gave up 3 bases and J gave up 1 base, with 12 bases separating them. This CDR3 is 16 amino acids long. The germline CDR1 and CDR2 sequences are SNHLY and FYNNEI. CDR3 region: CASSERLAWNTGELFF. As DNA, the CDR3 is TGTGCCAGCAGTGAGCGGCTAGCGTGGAACACCGGGGAGCTGTTTTTT.

The chain is built from TRBV28 and TRBJ1-6, with 7 bases identical to TRBD1. The V gene's germline CDR1 is MDHEN and CDR2 SYDVKM. V shed 5 bases, J shed 8 bases, and the junction held 3 bases outside the gene matches. The CDR3 extends over 13 amino acids. For the CDR3, the DNA is TGTGCCAGCAGTAGGGACAGACATTCACCCCTCCACTTT. It specifies CASSRDRHSPLHF. The entire variable domain, with the rest obtained from reference TRBV28 and TRBJ1-6, is as follows: DVKVTQSSRYLVKRTGEKVFLECVQDMDHENMFWYRQDPGLGLRLIYFSYDVKMKEKGDIPEGYSVSREKKERFSLILESASTNQTSMYLCASSRDRHSPLHFGNGTRLTVT.

This chain uses TRBV19 with TRBJ1-3, with D possibly being TRBD1 (6 bases). Germline V gene sequence: CDR1 LNHDA, CDR2 SQIVND (reference sequence). The CDR3 is made up of 16 amino acids. Trimming took 3 bases from V and 0 from J, leaving 12 bases between them. The DNA of the CDR3 is TGTGCCAGTAGTATTACAGGACAGATCTCTGGAAACACCATATATTTT. This encodes CASSITGQISGNTIYF.

The chain couples TRBV5-1 to TRBJ1-1, with 9 bases fitting TRBD1. Germline lookup yields CDR1 SGHRS and CDR2 YFSETQ. Trimming at V came to 0 bases and at J to 5 bases, leaving 2 bases not matched to a gene. This CDR3 contains 14 residues. The CDR3 spells CASSLGGTGTEAFF. DNA of the CDR3: TGCGCCAGCAGCTTGGGCGGGACAGGGACTGAAGCTTTCTTT.

The chain has TRBV6-1 and TRBJ2-1; D might be TRBD2 (6 bases). Per germline, CDR1 MNHNS and CDR2 SASEGT. With 1 base removed from V and 4 bases from J, the gap between germline ends came to 20 bases. The CDR3 runs to 18 residues. DNA of the CDR3: TGTGCCAGCAGTGAAGGGACATTAGCGGTCGGCGGGTACAATGAGCAGTTCTTC. Residues: CASSEGTLAVGGYNEQFF.

This rearrangement joins TRBV5-1 to TRBJ1-1; D unclear. Germline CDR1 reads SGHRS; CDR2 reads YFSETQ. The CDR3 contains 15 residues. Trimming shortened V by 0 bases and J by 1 base, and 10 bases separated the two germline ends. This CDR3 is CASSLDGKSNTEAFF. The DNA for the CDR3 is TGCGCCAGCAGCTTGGACGGGAAATCGAACACTGAAGCTTTCTTT.

The sample holds one count of this clone. This chain links TRBV6-6 with TRBJ2-7; D is undetermined. CDR1 is MNHNY, CDR2 SVGAGI, per germline (reference sequence). Trimming stripped 0 bases from V and 0 bases from J, with 6 bases between. The CDR3 loop spans 14 amino acids. The CDR3 protein is CASSYSPSSYEQYF. For the CDR3, the DNA is TGTGCCAGCAGTTACTCCCCCTCCTCCTACGAGCAGTACTTC.

This clone rates as medium-sized (0.01 to 0.1%). The gene calls are TRBV7-9 and TRBJ2-1; D perhaps matches TRBD1 (5 bases). The germline gives CDR1 SEHNR, CDR2 FQNEAQ (reference sequence). The V end was cut by 4 bases, the J end by 1 base, with 8 bases between. This CDR3 is 14 amino acids long. This CDR3 is CASSSRDSYNEQFF. The CDR3 coding sequence is TGTGCCAGCAGCTCCAGGGATTCCTACAATGAGCAGTTCTTC.

This clone was counted between two and nine times. The chain combines TRBV7-2 with TRBJ2-3; perhaps TRBD2 as D (6 bases). V lost 4 bases, J lost 4 bases, and 15 bases lay in between. CDR1 is SGHTA and CDR2 is FQGNSA in the germline V gene. The CDR3 totals 15 residues. The CDR3 reads CASSSRGSGADTQYF. The CDR3 DNA is TGTGCCAGCAGCTCCCGCGGTTCGGGGGCAGATACGCAGTATTTT.

The chain uses TRBV5-1 and TRBJ1-2; tentative D call: TRBD1 (5 bases). Between the trimmed V and J ends, which lost 0 bases and 4 bases, there was a span of 7 bases. Germline-derived CDR1 and CDR2 are SGHRS and YFSETQ. The CDR3 covers 13 residues. CDR3 sequence reads: CASSLGTGYGYTF. DNA of the CDR3: TGCGCCAGCAGCTTGGGTACAGGCTATGGCTACACCTTC. The variable domain in full, with the rest retrieved from reference TRBV5-1 and TRBJ1-2, is KAGVTQTPRYLIKTRGQQVTLSCSPISGHRSVSWYQQTPGQGLQFLFEYFSETQRNKGNFPGRFSGRQFSNSRSEMNVSTLELGDSALYLCASSLGTGYGYTFGSGTRLTVV.

V gene TRBV15 combines with J gene TRBJ2-4, with 7 bases identical to TRBD2. CDR1 LNHNV and CDR2 YYDKDF come from the germline V gene (reference sequence). This CDR3 spans 16 amino acids. Losses at the gene ends were 4 bases for V and 1 base for J; bases not matched to a gene: 7. This CDR3 reads CATSTRTSLAKNIQYF. CDR3 in DNA: TGTGCCACCAGCACCCGGACTAGTCTGGCCAAAAACATTCAGTACTTC.

The chain couples TRBV19 to TRBJ2-1; D might be TRBD2 (5 bases). This CDR3 contains 11 residues. Germline V gene sequence: CDR1 LNHDA, CDR2 SQIVND (reference sequence). V gave up 6 bases and J gave up 5 bases, with 5 bases separating them. The CDR3, as DNA: TGTGCCAGTAGGCGGGACAATGAGCAGTTCTTC. Its protein product is CASRRDNEQFF. The full variable domain, rest sourced from reference TRBV19 and TRBJ2-1, is DGGITQSPKYLFRKEGQNVTLSCEQNLNHDAMYWYRQDPGQGLRLIYYSQIVNDFQKGDIAEGYSVSREKKESFPLTVTSAQKNPTAFYLCASRRDNEQFFGPGTRLTVL.

The V call is TRBV4-1, the J call TRBJ1-5, with D unresolved. The CDR3 covers 15 residues. CDR1 is MGHRA and CDR2 is YSYEKL in the germline V gene. V was shortened by 0 bases and J by 9 bases, with 15 bases between the two germline ends. The CDR3 DNA reads TGCGCCAGCAGCCAAGAACAGTCTGGGTCTCCGCCCCAGCATTTT. This encodes CASSQEQSGSPPQHF.

The chain employs TRBV7-2 and TRBJ2-5, with D hard to call. Trimming pared 1 base from V and 9 bases from J, leaving 9 bases between. CDR3 length: 12 amino acids. In germline, CDR1 is SGHTA, CDR2 FQGNSA. In nucleotides, the CDR3 is TGTGCCAGCAGCTTAGATAACTGGGCCCAGTACTTC. Protein sequence: CASSLDNWAQYF.

This chain links TRBV15 with TRBJ2-1, with a tentative D call TRBD1 (6 bases). The CDR3 runs 15 residues. V dropped 1 base and J dropped 5 bases, with 12 bases sitting between them. Germline CDR1 LNHNV, CDR2 YYDKDF (reference sequence). The CDR3 region has the DNA TGTGCCACCAGCAGAGGCAGGACAGACAACAATGAGCAGTTCTTC. The encoded protein is CATSRGRTDNNEQFF.

The sample holds a few counts of this clone. Other nucleotide sequences from this sample produce the same CDR3. The chain carries TRBV11-2 and TRBJ2-5; 7 bases fit TRBD1. Losses at the gene ends were 2 bases for V and 5 bases for J; bases not matched to a gene: 11. The CDR3 length is 16 residues. Germline CDR1 reads SGHAT; CDR2 reads FQNNGV. CDR3 coding DNA: TGTGCCAGCAGCTTACTCCTAGGGGGCGGTCAGGAGACCCAGTACTTC. Protein product: CASSLLLGGGQETQYF.

V and J are TRBV5-1 and TRBJ2-1, with a tentative D call TRBD2 (5 bases). With 2 bases removed from V and 5 bases from J, the gap between germline ends came to 14 bases. The CDR3 is 15 residues long. The germline gives CDR1 SGHRS, CDR2 YFSETQ. The DNA of the CDR3 is TGCGCCAGCAGCTTCGTTCAAGCGGCAAACAATGAGCAGTTCTTC. Protein: CASSFVQAANNEQFF.